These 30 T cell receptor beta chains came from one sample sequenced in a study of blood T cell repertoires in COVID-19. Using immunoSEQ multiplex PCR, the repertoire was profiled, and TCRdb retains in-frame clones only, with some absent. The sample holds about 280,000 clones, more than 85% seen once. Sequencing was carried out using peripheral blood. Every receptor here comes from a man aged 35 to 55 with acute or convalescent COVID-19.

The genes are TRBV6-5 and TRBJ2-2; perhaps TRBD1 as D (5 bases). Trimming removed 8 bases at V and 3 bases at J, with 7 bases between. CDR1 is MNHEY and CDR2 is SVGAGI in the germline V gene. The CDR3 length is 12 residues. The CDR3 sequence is CASEQDTGELFF. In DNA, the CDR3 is TGTGCCAGCGAACAGGACACCGGGGAGCTGTTTTTT.

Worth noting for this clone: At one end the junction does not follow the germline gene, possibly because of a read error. The CDR3 reads CASTYRGNNSPLHF. CDR3 sequence (DNA): TGTGCCAGCACTTACAGGGGAAATAATTCACCCCTCCACTTT. The J gene is TRBJ1-6, the V gene TRBV6-6, with 7 nucleotides matching TRBD1. Looked up from germline, CDR1 is MNHNY and CDR2 is SVGAGI (reference sequence). This CDR3 region has 14 residues.

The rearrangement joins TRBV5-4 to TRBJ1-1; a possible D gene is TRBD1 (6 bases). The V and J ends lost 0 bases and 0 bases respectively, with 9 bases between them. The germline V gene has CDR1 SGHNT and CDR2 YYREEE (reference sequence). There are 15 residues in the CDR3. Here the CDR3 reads CASSLARQVNTEAFF. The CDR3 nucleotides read TGTGCCAGCAGCTTGGCCCGACAGGTGAACACTGAAGCTTTCTTT.

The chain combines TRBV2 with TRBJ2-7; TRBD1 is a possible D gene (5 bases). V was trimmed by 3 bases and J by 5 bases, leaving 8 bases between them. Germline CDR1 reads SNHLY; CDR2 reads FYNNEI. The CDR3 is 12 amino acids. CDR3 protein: CASSDRAHEQYF. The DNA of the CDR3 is TGTGCCAGCAGTGACAGGGCACACGAGCAGTACTTC.

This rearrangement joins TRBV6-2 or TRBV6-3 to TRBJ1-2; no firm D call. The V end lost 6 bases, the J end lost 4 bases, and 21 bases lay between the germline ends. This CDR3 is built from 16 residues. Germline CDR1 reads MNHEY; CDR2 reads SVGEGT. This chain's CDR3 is CASSSRDSGRPYGYTF. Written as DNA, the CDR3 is TGTGCCAGCAGCTCTAGAGATAGTGGCAGACCCTATGGCTACACCTTC.

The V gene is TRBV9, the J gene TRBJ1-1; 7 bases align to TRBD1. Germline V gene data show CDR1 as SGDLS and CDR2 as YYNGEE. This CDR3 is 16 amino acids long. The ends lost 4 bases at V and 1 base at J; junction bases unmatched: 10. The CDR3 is CASSTGGGDANTEAFF. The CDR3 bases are TGTGCCAGCAGCACCGGAGGGGGCGATGCGAACACTGAAGCTTTCTTT.

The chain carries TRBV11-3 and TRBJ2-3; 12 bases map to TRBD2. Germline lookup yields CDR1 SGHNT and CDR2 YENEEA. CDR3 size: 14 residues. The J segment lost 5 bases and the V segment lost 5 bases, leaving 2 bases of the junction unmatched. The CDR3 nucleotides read TGTGCCAGCAGCGTGGGACTAGCGGGAGATACGCAGTATTTT. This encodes CASSVGLAGDTQYF.

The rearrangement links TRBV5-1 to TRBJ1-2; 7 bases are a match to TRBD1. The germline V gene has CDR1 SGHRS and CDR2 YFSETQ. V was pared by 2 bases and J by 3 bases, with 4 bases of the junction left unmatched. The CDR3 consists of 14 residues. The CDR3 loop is CASSFGRGYYGYTF. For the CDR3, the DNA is TGCGCCAGCAGCTTCGGCAGGGGGTACTATGGCTACACCTTC.

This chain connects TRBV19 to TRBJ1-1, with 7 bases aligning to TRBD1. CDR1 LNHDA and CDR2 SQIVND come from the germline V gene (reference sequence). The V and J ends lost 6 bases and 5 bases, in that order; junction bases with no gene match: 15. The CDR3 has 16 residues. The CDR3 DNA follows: TGTGCCAGTAGCGCTCGACAGGGATGGAGCAGGACTGAAGCTTTCTTT. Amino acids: CASSARQGWSRTEAFF.

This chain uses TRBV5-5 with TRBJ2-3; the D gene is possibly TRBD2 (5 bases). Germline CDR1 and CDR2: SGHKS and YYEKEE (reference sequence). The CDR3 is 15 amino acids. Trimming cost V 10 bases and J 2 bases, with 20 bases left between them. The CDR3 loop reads CASNEWTSTTDTQYF. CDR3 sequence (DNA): TGTGCCTCCAACGAGTGGACTTCCACCACAGATACGCAGTATTTT.

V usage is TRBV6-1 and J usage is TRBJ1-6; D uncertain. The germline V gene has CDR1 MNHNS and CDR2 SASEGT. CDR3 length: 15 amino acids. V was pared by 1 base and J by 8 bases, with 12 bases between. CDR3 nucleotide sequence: TGTGCCAGCAGTGAAGGGAGGCCGAGGGATTCACCCCTCCACTTT. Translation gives CASSEGRPRDSPLHF.

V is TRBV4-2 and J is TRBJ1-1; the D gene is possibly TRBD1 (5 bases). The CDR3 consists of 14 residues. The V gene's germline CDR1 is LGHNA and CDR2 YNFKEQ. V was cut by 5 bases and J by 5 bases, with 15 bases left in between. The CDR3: CASSVGGARTEAFF. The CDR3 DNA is TGTGCCAGCAGCGTCGGAGGGGCCAGGACTGAAGCTTTCTTT.

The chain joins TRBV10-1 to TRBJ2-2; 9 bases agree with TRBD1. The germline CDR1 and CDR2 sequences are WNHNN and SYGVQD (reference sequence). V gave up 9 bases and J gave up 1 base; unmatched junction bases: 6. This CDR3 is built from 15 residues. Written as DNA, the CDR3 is TGCGCCAGTTCCCGGGACAGGGTGAACACCGGGGAGCTGTTTTTT. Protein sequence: CASSRDRVNTGELFF.

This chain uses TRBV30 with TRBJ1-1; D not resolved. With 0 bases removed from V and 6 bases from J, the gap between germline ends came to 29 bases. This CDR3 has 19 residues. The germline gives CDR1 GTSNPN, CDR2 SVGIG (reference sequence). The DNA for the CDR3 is TGTGCCTGGAGTGTATTCCTTTACGGTCGTGAGTCTCTGAGGTCTGAAGCTTTCTTT. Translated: CAWSVFLYGRESLRSEAFF.

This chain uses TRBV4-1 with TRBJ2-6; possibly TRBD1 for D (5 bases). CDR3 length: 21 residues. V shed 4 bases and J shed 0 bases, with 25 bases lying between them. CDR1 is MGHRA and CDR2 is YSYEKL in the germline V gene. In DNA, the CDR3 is TGCGCCAGCAGCCTCCGATCCCTGGGGCAGGGATTAATCTCTGGGGCCAACGTCCTGACTTTC. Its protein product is CASSLRSLGQGLISGANVLTF.

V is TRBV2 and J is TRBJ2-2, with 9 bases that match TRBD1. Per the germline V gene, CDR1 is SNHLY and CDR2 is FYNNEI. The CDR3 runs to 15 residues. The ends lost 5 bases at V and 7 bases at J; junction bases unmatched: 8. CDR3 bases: TGTGCCAGCAGTTCCTCCGGGACAGGGCACGGGGAGCTGTTTTTT. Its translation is CASSSSGTGHGELFF.

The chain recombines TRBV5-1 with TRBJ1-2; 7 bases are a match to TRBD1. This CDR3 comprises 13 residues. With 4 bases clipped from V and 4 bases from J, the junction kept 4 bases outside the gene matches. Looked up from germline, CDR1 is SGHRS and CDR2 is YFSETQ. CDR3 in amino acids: CASSRPGGYGYTF. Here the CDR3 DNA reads TGCGCCAGCAGCAGGCCAGGGGGCTATGGCTACACCTTC.

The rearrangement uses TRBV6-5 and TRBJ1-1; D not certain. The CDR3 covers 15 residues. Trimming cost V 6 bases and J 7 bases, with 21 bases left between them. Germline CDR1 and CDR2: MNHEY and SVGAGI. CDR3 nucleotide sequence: TGTGCCAGCAGCCGCCGGCAAGTAGCGGCGCTTGAAGCTTTCTTT. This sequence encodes CASSRRQVAALEAFF.

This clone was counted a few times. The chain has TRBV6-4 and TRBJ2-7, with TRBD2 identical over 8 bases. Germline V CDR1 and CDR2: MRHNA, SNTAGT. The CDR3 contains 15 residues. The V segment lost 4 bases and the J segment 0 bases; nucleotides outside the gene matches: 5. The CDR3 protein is CASSVERGPSYEQYF. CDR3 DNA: TGTGCCAGCAGTGTCGAGCGGGGGCCCTCCTACGAGCAGTACTTC.

CDR3 protein: CASQDGGNGNTIYF. CDR3 bases: TGTGCCAGCCAAGACGGGGGAAATGGAAACACCATATATTTT. The chain links TRBV27 to TRBJ1-3; D possibly corresponds to TRBD1 (5 bases). The CDR3 runs to 14 residues. Germline assignment: CDR1 MNHEY and CDR2 SMNVEV (reference sequence). The V and J ends lost 8 bases and 3 bases respectively, with 14 bases between them.

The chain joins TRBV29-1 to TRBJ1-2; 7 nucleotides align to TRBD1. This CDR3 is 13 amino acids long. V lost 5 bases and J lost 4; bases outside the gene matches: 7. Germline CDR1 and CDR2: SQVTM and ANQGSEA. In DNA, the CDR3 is TGCAGCGTTCGGAAAAGGGACAGCTATGGCTACACCTTC. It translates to CSVRKRDSYGYTF. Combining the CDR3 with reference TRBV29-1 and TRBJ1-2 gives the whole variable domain SAVISQKPSRDICQRGTSLTIQCQVDSQVTMMFWYRQQPGQSLTLIATANQGSEATYESGFVIDKFPISRPNLTFSTLTVSNMSPEDSSIYLCSVRKRDSYGYTFGSGTRLTVV.

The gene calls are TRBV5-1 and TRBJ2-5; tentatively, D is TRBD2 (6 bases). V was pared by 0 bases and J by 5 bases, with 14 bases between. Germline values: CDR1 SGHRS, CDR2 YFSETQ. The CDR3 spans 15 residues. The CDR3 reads CASSLAGGSWETQYF. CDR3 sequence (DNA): TGCGCCAGCAGCTTGGCCGGAGGGTCGTGGGAGACCCAGTACTTC.

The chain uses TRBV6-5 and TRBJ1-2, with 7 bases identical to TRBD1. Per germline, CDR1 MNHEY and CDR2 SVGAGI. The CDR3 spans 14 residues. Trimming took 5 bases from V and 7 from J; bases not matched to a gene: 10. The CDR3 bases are TGTGCCAGCAGTCTCCTCAGGACAGGCGGTGGCTACACCTTC. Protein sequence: CASSLLRTGGGYTF.

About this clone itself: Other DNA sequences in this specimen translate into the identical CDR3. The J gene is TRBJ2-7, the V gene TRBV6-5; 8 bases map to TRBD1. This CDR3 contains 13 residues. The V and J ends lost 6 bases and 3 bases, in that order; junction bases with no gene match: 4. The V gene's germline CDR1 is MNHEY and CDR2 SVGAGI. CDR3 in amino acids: CASSPTGDYEQYF. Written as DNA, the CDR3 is TGTGCCAGCAGCCCGACAGGGGACTACGAGCAGTACTTC.

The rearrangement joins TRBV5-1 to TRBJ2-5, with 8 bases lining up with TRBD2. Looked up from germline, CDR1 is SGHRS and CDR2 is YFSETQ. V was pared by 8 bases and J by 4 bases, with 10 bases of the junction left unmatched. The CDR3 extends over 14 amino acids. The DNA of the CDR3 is TGCGCCAGTTTTCCCGGGGGGGCTGGAGAGACCCAGTACTTC. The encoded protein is CASFPGGAGETQYF. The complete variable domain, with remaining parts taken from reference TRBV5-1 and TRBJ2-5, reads KAGVTQTPRYLIKTRGQQVTLSCSPISGHRSVSWYQQTPGQGLQFLFEYFSETQRNKGNFPGRFSGRQFSNSRSEMNVSTLELGDSALYLCASFPGGAGETQYFGPGTRLLVL.

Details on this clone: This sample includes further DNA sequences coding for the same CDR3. The CDR3 sequence: CASSLSRGTNEKLFF. The CDR3 coding sequence is TGCGCCAGCAGCTTGAGCCGGGGTACTAATGAAAAACTGTTTTTT. The chain employs TRBV5-1 and TRBJ1-4; D remains ambiguous. V was clipped by 1 base and J by 2 bases, with 9 bases between them. This CDR3 has 15 amino acids. Germline values: CDR1 SGHRS, CDR2 YFSETQ.

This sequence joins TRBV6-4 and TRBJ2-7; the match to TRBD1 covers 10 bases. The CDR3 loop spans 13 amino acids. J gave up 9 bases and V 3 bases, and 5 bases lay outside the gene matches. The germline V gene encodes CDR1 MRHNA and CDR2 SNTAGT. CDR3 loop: CASSETGGSRQYF. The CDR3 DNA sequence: TGTGCCAGCAGTGAGACAGGGGGCTCGCGGCAGTACTTC.

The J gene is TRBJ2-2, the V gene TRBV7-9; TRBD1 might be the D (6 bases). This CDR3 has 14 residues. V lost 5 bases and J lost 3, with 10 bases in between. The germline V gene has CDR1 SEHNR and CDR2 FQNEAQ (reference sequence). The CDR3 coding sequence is TGTGCCAGCAGCGTCGGACAGCACACCGGGGAGCTGTTTTTT. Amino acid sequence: CASSVGQHTGELFF.

In DNA form, the CDR3 reads TGCGCCAGCAGCTTGGCAGGGGGACAGAATCAGCCCCAGCATTTT. Translating gives CASSLAGGQNQPQHF. The chain combines TRBV5-1 with TRBJ1-5; 7 bases are shared with TRBD1. The CDR3 consists of 15 residues. Germline V gives CDR1 SGHRS, CDR2 YFSETQ. V lost 0 bases to trimming and J lost 4 bases; unmatched junction nucleotides: 4.

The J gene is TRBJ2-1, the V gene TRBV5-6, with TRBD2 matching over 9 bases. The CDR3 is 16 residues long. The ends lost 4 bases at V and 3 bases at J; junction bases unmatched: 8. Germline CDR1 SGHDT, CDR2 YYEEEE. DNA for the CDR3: TGTGCCAGCAGCCCATACGGGACTAGCCTCTACAATGAGCAGTTCTTC. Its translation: CASSPYGTSLYNEQFF.